Listed below are T cell receptor beta chains from one sample, sequenced in a study of blood T cells in healthy people across ages. TCRdb reprocessed the 5' RACE reads with MiXCR, giving one entry per CDR3 protein. The sample contains hundreds of thousands of distinct CDR3 sequences, around three fifths of which appear only once. The material sequenced was blood. These receptor sequences come from a man in his 60s in good health. Each CDR3 is given without its conserved first and last residue. Fields, in order: V gene, J gene, CDR3 protein.

TRBV9	TRBJ1-5	ASSVGDDSNQPQH
TRBV6-1	TRBJ2-1	ASTLRGEPNEQF
TRBV27	TRBJ2-1	ASSDDTYNEQF
TRBV5-6	-	ASSSRTGVYEQY
TRBV27	TRBJ2-7	ASPQRGLAYEQY
TRBV9	TRBJ2-3	ASSVARLGTDTQY
TRBV7-6	TRBJ2-3	ASIHTGGADLTDTQY
TRBV10-3	TRBJ2-7	ATGTGVEQY
TRBV4-2	TRBJ2-3	ASSLITRAGEDTQY
TRBV5-1	TRBJ1-2	ASSLRRTGNGYT
TRBV7-2	TRBJ2-1	ASRRTGTSSFDEQF
TRBV7-2	TRBJ2-7	ASSLDLAGGPEQY
TRBV28	TRBJ1-5	ASSLGQGRQPQH
TRBV3-1	TRBJ2-5	ASSQKVRVGQY
TRBV2	TRBJ2-7	ASNRDRGNEQY
TRBV11-2	TRBJ2-1	ASSPGLAGGGSF
TRBV3-1	TRBJ2-3	ASSLSRVAVRDTQY
TRBV7-8	TRBJ2-3	ASSSQGLLTDTQY
TRBV27	TRBJ2-6	ASNKGANVLT
TRBV15	TRBJ1-4	ATNTGPTGSNEKLF
TRBV7-2	TRBJ2-3	ASSAPRNTQY
TRBV5-1	TRBJ1-2	ASSLGQATNYGYT
TRBV5-1	TRBJ1-4	ASIKTSAGSALAHNEKLF
TRBV10-3	TRBJ2-7	AISLGGLYEQY
TRBV29-1	TRBJ2-1	SVGWEEQF
TRBV7-2	TRBJ2-7	ASSLAGRGPDEQY
TRBV7-9	TRBJ2-7	ASSLVGYEQY
TRBV2	TRBJ2-7	ASSSTSGYPYEQY
TRBV27	TRBJ2-5	ASSPGFTETQY
TRBV10-3	TRBJ2-7	AISEDGVYEQY
TRBV11-2	TRBJ2-6	ASSFDRGPMGANVLT
TRBV11-2	TRBJ2-2	ASSPGLSGELF
TRBV10-3	TRBJ1-6	AIRRTGINNSPLH
TRBV7-2	TRBJ2-3	ASTRTIWDTQY
TRBV10-3	TRBJ1-5	AISESGGRDSNQPQH
TRBV4-1	TRBJ1-4	ASSLGWGGSTEKLF
TRBV7-9	TRBJ2-7	ASSLTGDHYEQY
TRBV12-3/TRBV12-4	TRBJ2-6	ASSFGVSGANVLT
TRBV15	TRBJ1-1	ATSRDHPEAF